The 10 T cell receptor beta chains below all came from one sample that was sequenced in a study of blood T cell repertoires in COVID-19. Sequencing used immunoSEQ multiplex PCR; TCRdb keeps in-frame clones, though not all of them. The sample records a few hundred thousand clones, roughly 89% being singletons. The sequenced material came from peripheral blood. These TCRs come from a woman in her 40s who had recovered from COVID-19.

This clone was observed a handful of times. V is TRBV30 and J is TRBJ2-2, with 11 bases aligning to TRBD2. The CDR3 loop spans 16 amino acids. V was pared by 3 bases and J by 3 bases, with 6 bases of the junction left unmatched. CDR1 and CDR2 from the germline V gene are GTSNPN and SVGIG (reference sequence). The CDR3 loop reads CAWSAPTSGDTGELFF. The CDR3 nucleotides read TGTGCCTGGAGCGCTCCGACTAGCGGGGACACCGGGGAGCTGTTTTTT.

The chain couples TRBV4-1 to TRBJ1-2; no reliable D call. V was trimmed by 1 base and J by 2 bases, leaving 11 bases between them. The CDR3 runs to 15 residues. Germline CDR1 reads MGHRA; CDR2 reads YSYEKL. This CDR3 is CASSQGSDLNYGYTF. The CDR3, as DNA: TGCGCCAGCAGCCAAGGGAGTGACCTGAACTATGGCTACACCTTC.

CDR3 protein: CASSPQGSYEQYF. The CDR3, as DNA: TGTGCCAGCAGTCCACAGGGCTCCTACGAGCAGTACTTC. The chain is built from TRBV27 and TRBJ2-7, with D possibly matching TRBD1 (6 bases). Looked up from germline, CDR1 is MNHEY and CDR2 is SMNVEV (reference sequence). The V end lost 5 bases, the J end lost 0 bases, and 8 bases lay between the germline ends. The CDR3 contains 13 residues.

This chain connects TRBV6-6 to TRBJ2-1; 12 bases align to TRBD2. Germline V gene data show CDR1 as MNHNY and CDR2 as SVGAGI (reference sequence). V gave up 5 bases and J gave up 0 bases; unmatched junction bases: 5. The CDR3 consists of 17 residues. This CDR3 is CASSRLAGVSSYNEQFF. In DNA form, the CDR3 reads TGTGCCAGCAGTCGACTAGCGGGGGTGAGCTCCTACAATGAGCAGTTCTTC.

This clone was detected only a few times. V and J are TRBV18 and TRBJ2-2; TRBD2 aligns across 8 bases. Trimming removed 3 bases from V and 3 bases from J; junction bases left unmatched: 12. Per germline, CDR1 KGHSH and CDR2 LQKENI. There are 18 residues in the CDR3. The CDR3 region is CASSPSWTVAGYTGELFF. In nucleotides, the CDR3 is TGTGCCAGCTCACCTTCTTGGACTGTAGCGGGGTACACCGGGGAGCTGTTTTTT.

This clone was seen only a few times. The chain employs TRBV4-1 and TRBJ1-2; D not certain. The CDR3 contains 16 residues. CDR1 and CDR2 (germline): MGHRA, YSYEKL. The V and J ends lost 0 bases and 5 bases respectively, with 16 bases between them. This chain's CDR3 is CASSQDIAGPEYGYTF. In nucleotides, the CDR3 is TGCGCCAGCAGCCAAGATATCGCAGGTCCAGAATATGGCTACACCTTC.

The chain has TRBV12-3 or TRBV12-4 and TRBJ2-1, with D tentatively TRBD1 (6 bases). There are 12 residues in the CDR3. The V end was cut by 2 bases, the J end by 7 bases, with 6 bases between. The chain's CDR3 is CASSLQGNEQFF. In nucleotides, the CDR3 is TGTGCCAGCAGTTTACAGGGGAATGAGCAGTTCTTC.

This rearrangement joins TRBV7-8 to TRBJ2-1, with D hard to call. Germline V gene data show CDR1 as SGHVS and CDR2 as FQNEAQ. The V end lost 4 bases, the J end lost 9 bases, and 19 bases lay between the germline ends. There are 15 residues in the CDR3. CDR3 amino acids: CASSYFRGEQGEQFF. The CDR3 DNA reads TGTGCCAGCAGCTACTTTCGAGGCGAGCAAGGTGAGCAGTTCTTC. The variable domain in full, with the rest retrieved from reference TRBV7-8 and TRBJ2-1, is GAGVSQSPRYKVAKRGQDVALRCDPISGHVSLFWYQQALGQGPEFLTYFQNEAQLDKSGLPSDRFFAERPEGSVSTLKIQRTQQEDSAVYLCASSYFRGEQGEQFFGPGTRLTVL.

CDR3 region: CASSPLGGGYNEQFF. The CDR3 coding sequence is TGTGCCAGCAGCCCCCTTGGGGGCGGTTACAATGAGCAGTTCTTC. The chain combines TRBV7-9 with TRBJ2-1, with D tentatively TRBD1 (6 bases). Deletions cut 5 bases from V and 4 bases from J, with 15 bases between. Germline CDR1 and CDR2: SEHNR and FQNEAQ (reference sequence). The CDR3 totals 15 residues.

This clone was seen only a few times. The chain links TRBV5-1 to TRBJ1-1; 8 bases match TRBD1. After removal of 7 bases from V and 0 bases from J, the junction contained 2 bases not matched to a gene. Germline CDR1 reads SGHRS; CDR2 reads YFSETQ. The CDR3 runs 13 residues. CDR3 protein: CASGQGLNTEAFF. CDR3 in DNA: TGCGCCAGCGGACAGGGCCTGAACACTGAAGCTTTCTTT.